This T cell receptor beta chain is drawn from a study of blood T cell repertoires in COVID-19 (dated by TCRdb to about 2020). Describing the broader study: Samples covering the acute and convalescent phases of COVID-19 were provided by collaborators in the United States, Italy and Spain. The samples were drawn from two sources: the first 160 participants of the ongoing ImmuneRACE study, and 1,000 to 1,500 subjects contributed by 6 global collaborators. Where HLA class I and class II types were available, the types were taken from metadata supplied by the sample provider, not from assay-based typing. The prospective study material was composed of cDNA or gDNA derived from T cells, B-cell-depleted T cells, or PBMCs. Subjects who had been exposed to COVID-19, were actively infected with it, or had recovered from it provided the deeply sampled blood TCRbeta repertoires that made up the dataset. Nearly every sample came with metadata listing a de-identified subject ID, COVID-19 status, age in years and sex. The repertoires were made available in a free public database intended to serve as a resource for research on the immune response to SARS-CoV-2. General conclusions and limits of the study: The amount of clinical and demographic metadata varied by source and participant and was provided uncurated.

The germline V gene encodes CDR1 LNHNV and CDR2 YYDKDF (reference sequence). V is pruned by 0 bases and J by 8 bases, leaving 18 bases of the junction without a gene match. The CDR3 runs 19 amino acids, cysteine and phenylalanine included. The kept DNA is CDR3 alone, 57 bases in frame from the first base. Comments on this clone: Its target antigen remains unknown. Per-base qualities were not stored, and no clone one base away is much larger.

Participants in the prospective study were aged roughly 18 to 89 years, lived in 20 to 30 United States geographic areas, and enrolled through a virtual design. In the prospective study, participants were assigned to cohorts based on the clinical history participants reported in a screening survey and a study questionnaire. For ImmuneRACE Cohort 3, a participant was defined as recovered based on two consecutive negative NP/OP PCR tests, clearance by a healthcare professional, or resolution of symptoms. In the prospective study, whole blood, serum and a nasopharyngeal or oropharyngeal swab were collected from each participant by mobile phlebotomists. Over a roughly 2-month period, participants in the prospective study had the option of providing additional blood draws and questionnaires. Prospective study blood samples were shipped either frozen or at room temperature before DNA extraction. TCRbeta CDR3 regions were amplified from genomic DNA using the immunoSEQ Assay, a bias-controlled multiplex PCR. As for how the authors treated the data: The number of nucleated cells in each sample was estimated from the amplification of reference gene primers within the assay. To quantify the absolute abundance of each unique TCRbeta CDR3 rearrangement, sequence reads were collapsed and filtered. Productive Simpson clonality was computed per sample as the square root of Simpson's diversity index over productive rearrangements. The immuneACCESS repertoire file appears here via TCRdb, limited to in-frame rearrangements. These files lack a portion of the clones; in checked studies, under half of the deficit traces to unresolved V genes, and the cause of the others is not known. V and J calls and clone size are as listed in that table; D and trimming were resolved from the DNA. Here the sample has a few hundred thousand clones; approximately 90% occur a single time. The ten largest account for approximately 1.2% of the sample.

Recombination linked TRBV15 to TRBJ2-1, with TRBD2 matching 8 junction bases. Sequences were obtained from PBMCs or T cells enriched from blood (not recorded which). This sequence was found in a woman younger than 30 who had recovered from COVID-19. Here is the DNA: TGTGCCACCAGCAGAGATTTACCCAAGACTAGCGAGTTTGTATATGAGCAGTTCTTC. It codes for CATSRDLPKTSEFVYEQFF. Supplemented by the reference TRBV15 and TRBJ2-1 proteins around the CDR3, the complete variable domain is DAMVIQNPRYQVTQFGKPVTLSCSQTLNHNVMYWYQQKSSQAPKLLFHYYDKDFNNEADTPDNFQSRRPNTSFCFLDIRSPGLGDTAMYLCATSRDLPKTSEFVYEQFFGPGTRLTVL.